This T cell receptor (beta chain) originates from a study of shared clonotypes between healthy human individuals. Whole-study context: There were three CD4 naive, three CD4 memory, two CD8 naive and one CD8 memory plates per donor.

This table comes from immunoSEQ multiplex PCR, and its TCRdb copy is limited to in-frame clones, with some not included. The repertoire holds around 2,000,000 clones, with approximately 95% as singletons. Trimming stripped 4 bases from V and 6 bases from J, with 10 bases between. Germline V gene lookup returns CDR1 MGHDK and CDR2 SYGVNS. The CDR3 length is 13 residues. The naive CD8 fraction comprised CD45RO-negative cells positively selected for CCR7 and excluded terminally differentiated effector memory CD45RA+ cells. The TCR was taken from a man between 18 and 29 years old in good health. This chain links TRBV25-1 with TRBJ2-1; a weak D match, TRBD2 (6 bases). Sample: naive CD8+ T cells sorted from blood. The CDR3 region is CASSAGVANEQFF. CDR3 nucleotide sequence: TGTGCCAGCAGTGCGGGAGTGGCCAATGAGCAGTTCTTC.